The next 25 T cell receptor beta chains were all read from a single sample in a study of identical twins. Each CDR3 protein gets one entry after TCRdb re-called the 5' RACE reads with MiXCR. The sample includes 500,000 to 550,000 distinct CDR3 sequences, 20% to 25% of them seen just once. These sequences were also reported in another study, on T cells expressing NK-cell markers.

Material: CD4+ T cells sorted from blood. These receptors all stem from a woman younger than 30 in good health.

The V call is TRBV20-1, the J call TRBJ2-7; D tentatively fits TRBD1 or TRBD2 (5 bases each). This CDR3 is 15 amino acids long. Germline CDR1 reads DFQATT; CDR2 reads SNEGSKA (reference sequence). With 7 bases removed from V and 0 bases from J, the gap between germline ends came to 19 bases. In nucleotides, the CDR3 is TGCAGTGTTAGGGGACGGGCACTCAACTCCTACGAGCAGTACTTC. It specifies CSVRGRALNSYEQYF.

This clonotype was seen only a few times. V is TRBV4-3 and J is TRBJ1-4; D unclear. Germline-derived CDR1 and CDR2 are LGHNA and YSLEER. Trimming stripped 0 bases from V and 0 bases from J, with 8 bases between. The CDR3 has 16 residues. The CDR3 DNA reads TGCGCCAGCAGCCAAGATCCAAGGGCAACTAATGAAAAACTGTTTTTT. Translating it yields CASSQDPRATNEKLFF.

This clonotype has just a few counts. The chain employs TRBV25-1 and TRBJ2-5; D possibly corresponds to TRBD2 (5 bases). The CDR3 extends over 16 amino acids. CDR1 is MGHDK and CDR2 is SYGVNS in the germline V gene. V lost 6 bases and J lost 4, with 21 bases in between. For the CDR3, the DNA is TGTGCCAGCAGCCGAGTAGCGAGAGGGATTGGAGAGACCCAGTACTTC. This encodes CASSRVARGIGETQYF.

The chain is built from TRBV6-5 and TRBJ1-2; no definite D call. The V end was cut by 7 bases, the J end by 8 bases, with 14 bases between. Germline CDR1 is MNHEY and CDR2 is SVGAGI. The CDR3 covers 12 residues. The CDR3 nucleotides read TGTGCCAGCACCACCAACACGGGCGGCTACACCTTC. Residues: CASTTNTGGYTF.

This clonotype appeared a few times. The chain couples TRBV20-1 to TRBJ2-3; 9 bases are a match to TRBD2. The length of the CDR3 is 18 residues. V shed 1 base and J 0 bases; nucleotides not matched to a gene: 11. CDR1 and CDR2 (germline): DFQATT, SNEGSKA (reference sequence). The CDR3 nucleotides read TGCAGTGCTAGAGCCGGCGGGAGGGCCATTGGGAGCACAGATACGCAGTATTTT. It encodes CSARAGGRAIGSTDTQYF.

The chain recombines TRBV2 with TRBJ2-5; 12 bases line up with TRBD2. Germline loops: CDR1 SNHLY, CDR2 FYNNEI. There are 16 residues in the CDR3. V lost 5 bases, J lost 5 bases, and 9 bases stayed unmatched. The CDR3 sequence: CASSLRTSGVGETQYF. The CDR3 DNA reads TGTGCCAGCAGTCTAAGGACTAGCGGGGTGGGGGAGACCCAGTACTTC. The variable domain in full, with the rest retrieved from reference TRBV2 and TRBJ2-5, is EPEVTQTPSHQVTQMGQEVILRCVPISNHLYFYWYRQILGQKVEFLVSFYNNEISEKSEIFDDQFSVERPDGSNFTLKIRSTKLEDSAMYFCASSLRTSGVGETQYFGPGTRLLVL.

This clonotype appeared a few times. This chain links TRBV7-2 with TRBJ2-6; D is undetermined. This CDR3 is 13 amino acids long. V lost 5 bases and J lost 5, with 7 bases in between. Germline CDR1 and CDR2: SGHTA and FQGNSA. CDR3 nucleotide sequence: TGTGCCAGCAGCGGCCAAAGGGCCAACGTCCTGACTTTC. Amino acid sequence: CASSGQRANVLTF.

The genes are TRBV2 and TRBJ2-2; 9 nucleotides line up with TRBD2. This CDR3 contains 14 residues. J lost 6 bases, V lost 4 bases, and 3 bases had no gene match. The V gene's germline CDR1 is SNHLY and CDR2 FYNNEI. The CDR3 DNA reads TGTGCCAGCAGTGCGCTAGCGGGACCCGGGGAGCTGTTTTTT. Encoded protein: CASSALAGPGELFF.

This clonotype was observed many times. The chain employs TRBV12-3 or TRBV12-4 and TRBJ2-1; TRBD2 is a possible D gene (5 bases). The CDR3 loop spans 12 amino acids. V lost 4 bases and J 14 bases, leaving 15 bases between the germline ends. This chain's CDR3 is CASSSIGNLEFF. The CDR3 region has the DNA TGTGCCAGCAGTTCGATCGGGAATTTGGAGTTCTTC.

This clonotype was seen many times. The CDR3 DNA is TGCGCCAGCAGTCGACAGGGTGACACCGGGGAGCTGTTTTTT. This encodes CASSRQGDTGELFF. The chain couples TRBV5-1 to TRBJ2-2, with 7 bases identical to TRBD1. Per germline, CDR1 SGHRS and CDR2 YFSETQ. V was clipped by 5 bases and J by 3 bases; unmatched bases: 4. The CDR3 consists of 14 residues. The variable domain in full, with the rest retrieved from reference TRBV5-1 and TRBJ2-2, is KAGVTQTPRYLIKTRGQQVTLSCSPISGHRSVSWYQQTPGQGLQFLFEYFSETQRNKGNFPGRFSGRQFSNSRSEMNVSTLELGDSALYLCASSRQGDTGELFFGEGSRLTVL.

This clonotype was detected only a few times. The rearrangement links TRBV20-1 to TRBJ2-1; 8 bases agree with TRBD2. The CDR3 is made up of 16 amino acids. Per the germline V gene, CDR1 is DFQATT and CDR2 is SNEGSKA (reference sequence). With 0 bases clipped from V and 4 bases from J, the junction kept 8 bases outside the gene matches. The CDR3 coding sequence is TGCAGTGCTAGAGATCCTGGGGCGGGGGGATACAATGAGCAGTTCTTC. Protein product: CSARDPGAGGYNEQFF.

The chain links TRBV6-2 or TRBV6-3 to TRBJ2-7; D is ambiguous. CDR1 and CDR2 (germline): MNHEY, SVGEGT. This CDR3 spans 11 amino acids. Between the trimmed V and J ends, which lost 7 bases and 5 bases, there was a span of 9 bases. In nucleotides, the CDR3 is TGTGCCAGCACTAACCTCGACGAGCAGTACTTC. Protein: CASTNLDEQYF.

The chain couples TRBV5-1 to TRBJ1-3; D call uncertain. CDR3 length equals 13 residues. Germline CDR1 reads SGHRS; CDR2 reads YFSETQ. V lost 3 bases and J 0 bases, leaving 4 bases between the germline ends. The DNA for the CDR3 is TGCGCCAGCAGCTACAGCTCTGGAAACACCATATATTTT. It yields the protein CASSYSSGNTIYF.

This clonotype was recorded a few times. CDR3 sequence reads: CASSLIPRPLGMRDRGRETQYF. CDR3 nucleotides: TGTGCCAGCAGCTTAATCCCAAGGCCACTGGGCATGCGGGACAGGGGAAGAGAGACCCAGTACTTC. The rearrangement links TRBV7-3 to TRBJ2-5; 10 positions match TRBD1. In germline, CDR1 is SGHTA, CDR2 FQGTGA. The CDR3 has 22 amino acids. V gave up 1 base and J gave up 4 bases; unmatched junction bases: 24.

The V call is TRBV20-1, the J call TRBJ2-5; D unresolved. The CDR3 extends over 12 amino acids. The V gene's germline CDR1 is DFQATT and CDR2 SNEGSKA (reference sequence). CDR3: CRAERNQETQYF. The CDR3 DNA is TGCAGAGCAGAGCGAAACCAAGAGACCCAGTACTTC.

V is TRBV12-3 or TRBV12-4 and J is TRBJ2-3; 11 nucleotides line up with TRBD2. V lost 5 bases, J lost 9 bases, and 22 bases stayed unmatched. The CDR3 has 19 amino acids. CDR3 bases: TGTGCCAGCAGTCCCTGGCTAGCGGGAGGACTAGGATCGAGTGGGACGCAGTATTTT. The encoded protein is CASSPWLAGGLGSSGTQYF.

This clonotype turned up a few times. This chain uses TRBV4-3 with TRBJ1-3; possibly TRBD1 for D (6 bases). CDR3 length: 16 residues. In germline, CDR1 is LGHNA, CDR2 YSLEER. Trimming shortened V by 1 base and J by 3 bases, and 13 bases separated the two germline ends. The CDR3 nucleotides read TGCGCCAGCAGCCAAGCGTTACAGGGCGGTGGAAACACCATATATTTT. Its protein product is CASSQALQGGGNTIYF.

The chain employs TRBV9 and TRBJ2-2; D uncertain. CDR1 is SGDLS and CDR2 is YYNGEE in the germline V gene. V was clipped by 5 bases and J by 3 bases, with 11 bases between them. This CDR3 has 14 amino acids. In nucleotides, the CDR3 is TGTGCCAGCAGGCAAGCACCAGACACCGGGGAGCTGTTTTTT. It translates to CASRQAPDTGELFF.

This clonotype was detected a few times. This sequence joins TRBV7-2 and TRBJ1-6; perhaps TRBD1 as D (5 bases). V was cut by 5 bases and J by 7 bases, with 15 bases left in between. CDR1 and CDR2 (germline): SGHTA, FQGNSA. The CDR3 spans 15 residues. The CDR3 sequence: CASSSGHHLNSPLHF. For the CDR3, the DNA is TGTGCCAGCAGCAGCGGACACCACCTAAATTCACCCCTCCACTTT.

In DNA, the CDR3 is TGTGCCAGCAGCGAACCGGGACAGGGGCACAATGAGCAGTTCTTC. The encoded protein is CASSEPGQGHNEQFF. The chain links TRBV7-2 to TRBJ2-1; 10 positions agree with TRBD1. Germline trimming cut 5 bases from V and 5 bases from J; bases unmatched to any gene: 6. Germline V CDR1 and CDR2: SGHTA, FQGNSA. This CDR3 is built from 15 residues.

This chain connects TRBV9 to TRBJ2-3; D is uncertain. CDR1 is SGDLS and CDR2 is YYNGEE in the germline V gene. V was shortened by 1 base and J by 0 bases, with 3 bases between the two germline ends. This CDR3 contains 13 residues. CDR3: CASSVMSTDTQYF. CDR3 bases: TGTGCCAGCAGCGTAATGAGCACAGATACGCAGTATTTT.

This chain uses TRBV28 with TRBJ2-7; weak D call: TRBD2 (6 bases). The CDR3 has 15 residues. V lost 0 bases to trimming and J lost 2 bases, with 11 bases between them. Germline CDR1 reads MDHEN; CDR2 reads SYDVKM. CDR3 sequence (DNA): TGTGCCAGCAGTTTATGGGGGGACTCCGCCTACGAGCAGTACTTC. Amino acid sequence: CASSLWGDSAYEQYF.

This clonotype was found once. The rearrangement links TRBV5-6 to TRBJ2-6, with 11 bases matching TRBD1. The CDR3 loop spans 17 amino acids. The germline V gene encodes CDR1 SGHDT and CDR2 YYEEEE. V was pared by 6 bases and J by 3 bases, with 8 bases of the junction left unmatched. The CDR3: CASTYRTGGGGANVLTF. CDR3 in DNA: TGTGCCAGCACCTACAGGACAGGGGGCGGTGGGGCCAACGTCCTGACTTTC.

This clonotype has a handful of counts. This chain joins TRBV6-5 and TRBJ1-5; TRBD1 matches at 10 bases. The V and J ends lost 3 bases and 4 bases, in that order; junction bases with no gene match: 6. The CDR3 runs to 16 residues. Germline values: CDR1 MNHEY, CDR2 SVGAGI. The CDR3 loop is CASSYPGTGENQPQHF. CDR3 DNA sequence: TGTGCCAGCAGTTATCCCGGGACAGGGGAAAATCAGCCCCAGCATTTT.

This clonotype has only a few counts. The chain has TRBV12-3 or TRBV12-4 and TRBJ2-7, with 8 bases identical to TRBD2. The trim removed 4 bases at V and 2 bases at J, leaving 4 bases unmatched. This CDR3 comprises 14 residues. CDR3 DNA sequence: TGTGCCAGCAGTTATAGCGGGGCGACCTACGAGCAGTACTTC. Translating it yields CASSYSGATYEQYF.